This TCR beta chain was captured by sequencing in a study of cytotoxic CD8 clonotypes in ibrutinib-treated CLL. Study results and caveats: Clonality rose at ibrutinib response and fell back toward baseline at progression.

Some clones are missing from TCRdb's copy, which holds only in-frame ones; the method was immunoSEQ multiplex PCR. The sample contains about 160,000 clones, approximately 77% of which appear only once. Germline loops: CDR1 SGHRS, CDR2 YFSETQ. The CDR3 consists of 15 residues. Trimming left V 4 bases short and J 1 base short, with 14 bases between. With respect to this clone: What it binds is not known.

Source: PBMCs, taken after 12 months of ibrutinib treatment. The sequence came from a human donor with chronic lymphocytic leukemia. The chain links TRBV5-1 to TRBJ2-5, with D perhaps matching TRBD1 or TRBD2 (5 bases each). The CDR3 sequence is CASSTAGARQETQYF. The DNA for the CDR3 is TGCGCCAGCAGCACCGCCGGGGCGCGCCAAGAGACCCAGTACTTC. Using reference TRBV5-1 and TRBJ2-5 for the parts outside the CDR3, the full variable domain is KAGVTQTPRYLIKTRGQQVTLSCSPISGHRSVSWYQQTPGQGLQFLFEYFSETQRNKGNFPGRFSGRQFSNSRSEMNVSTLELGDSALYLCASSTAGARQETQYFGPGTRLLVL.